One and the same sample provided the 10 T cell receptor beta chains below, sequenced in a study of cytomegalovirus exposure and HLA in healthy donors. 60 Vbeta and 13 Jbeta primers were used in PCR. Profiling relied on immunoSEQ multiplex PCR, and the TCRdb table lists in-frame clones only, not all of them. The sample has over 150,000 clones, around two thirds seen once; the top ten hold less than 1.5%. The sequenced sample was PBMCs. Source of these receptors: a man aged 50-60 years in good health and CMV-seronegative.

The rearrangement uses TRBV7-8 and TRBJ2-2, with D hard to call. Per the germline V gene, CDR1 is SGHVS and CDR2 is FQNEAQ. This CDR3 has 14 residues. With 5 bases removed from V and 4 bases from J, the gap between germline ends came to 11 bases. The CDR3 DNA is TGTGCCAGCAGCCCCGGCCGGAGCACCGGGGAGCTGTTTTTT. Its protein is CASSPGRSTGELFF. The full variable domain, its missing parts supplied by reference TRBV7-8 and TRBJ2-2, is GAGVSQSPRYKVAKRGQDVALRCDPISGHVSLFWYQQALGQGPEFLTYFQNEAQLDKSGLPSDRFFAERPEGSVSTLKIQRTQQEDSAVYLCASSPGRSTGELFFGEGSRLTVL.

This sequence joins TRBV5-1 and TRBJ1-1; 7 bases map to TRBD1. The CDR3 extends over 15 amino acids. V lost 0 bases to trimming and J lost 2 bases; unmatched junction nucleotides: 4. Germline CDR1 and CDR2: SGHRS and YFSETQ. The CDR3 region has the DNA TGCGCCAGCAGCTTGGCGGGGGACAGTAACACTGAAGCTTTCTTT. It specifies CASSLAGDSNTEAFF.

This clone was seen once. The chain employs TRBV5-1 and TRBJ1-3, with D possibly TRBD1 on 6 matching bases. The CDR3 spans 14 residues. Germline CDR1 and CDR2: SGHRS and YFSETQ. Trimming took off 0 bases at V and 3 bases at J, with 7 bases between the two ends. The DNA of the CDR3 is TGCGCCAGCAGCTTGGGGACAGTTGGAAACACCATATATTTT. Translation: CASSLGTVGNTIYF.

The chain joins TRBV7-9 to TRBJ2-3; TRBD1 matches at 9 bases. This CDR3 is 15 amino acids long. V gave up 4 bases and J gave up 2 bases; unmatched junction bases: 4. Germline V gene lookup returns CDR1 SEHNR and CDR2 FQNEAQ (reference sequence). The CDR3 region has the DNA TGTGCCAGCAGCTCCGGGACAGGGTTCACAGATACGCAGTATTTT. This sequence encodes CASSSGTGFTDTQYF.

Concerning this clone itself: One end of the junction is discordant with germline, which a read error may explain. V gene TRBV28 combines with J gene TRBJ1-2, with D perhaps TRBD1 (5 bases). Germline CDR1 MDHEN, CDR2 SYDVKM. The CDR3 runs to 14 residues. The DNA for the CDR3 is TGTGCCAGCAGTTTATTGGTGGGGGGAAATGGCTACTCCTTC. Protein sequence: CASSLLVGGNGYSF.

CDR3 in amino acids: CASSTDRGSSQPQHF. CDR3 nucleotides: TGTGCCAGCAGTACCGACAGGGGCAGTAGTCAGCCCCAGCATTTT. The genes are TRBV6-1 and TRBJ1-5, with 8 bases fitting TRBD1. Trimming cost V 5 bases and J 6 bases; bases outside gene matches: 9. This CDR3 has 15 amino acids. Germline lookup yields CDR1 MNHNS and CDR2 SASEGT.

CDR3 coding DNA: TGTGCCAGCAGATTAGACTTCTACACCGGGGAGCTGTTTTTT. Translation gives CASRLDFYTGELFF. This sequence joins TRBV6-4 and TRBJ2-2; the D is unclear. The V gene's germline CDR1 is MRHNA and CDR2 SNTAGT. V lost 6 bases and J lost 3, with 11 bases in between. There are 14 residues in the CDR3.

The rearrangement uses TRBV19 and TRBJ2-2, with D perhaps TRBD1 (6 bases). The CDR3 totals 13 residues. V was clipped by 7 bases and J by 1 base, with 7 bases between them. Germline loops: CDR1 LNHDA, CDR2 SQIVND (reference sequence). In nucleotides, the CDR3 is TGTGCCAGTACGACAGGGAACACCGGGGAGCTGTTTTTT. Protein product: CASTTGNTGELFF.

The CDR3 is CATALKRGTTSYEQYF. The CDR3, as DNA: TGTGCCACCGCCCTGAAGCGGGGGACGACCTCCTACGAGCAGTACTTC. The chain has TRBV15 and TRBJ2-7; 8 bases fit TRBD2. The V gene's germline CDR1 is LNHNV and CDR2 YYDKDF (reference sequence). V shed 8 bases and J 0 bases; nucleotides not matched to a gene: 12. The CDR3 runs to 16 residues.

CDR3 amino acids: CASSLTGVTEAFF. The CDR3 DNA follows: TGCGCCAGCAGCTTGACAGGGGTCACTGAAGCTTTCTTT. The chain recombines TRBV5-1 with TRBJ1-1; 7 nucleotides match TRBD1. The CDR3 spans 13 residues. Germline V gene lookup returns CDR1 SGHRS and CDR2 YFSETQ. The V gene end was trimmed by 1 base and the J gene end by 4 bases; junction bases not matched to a gene: 1.